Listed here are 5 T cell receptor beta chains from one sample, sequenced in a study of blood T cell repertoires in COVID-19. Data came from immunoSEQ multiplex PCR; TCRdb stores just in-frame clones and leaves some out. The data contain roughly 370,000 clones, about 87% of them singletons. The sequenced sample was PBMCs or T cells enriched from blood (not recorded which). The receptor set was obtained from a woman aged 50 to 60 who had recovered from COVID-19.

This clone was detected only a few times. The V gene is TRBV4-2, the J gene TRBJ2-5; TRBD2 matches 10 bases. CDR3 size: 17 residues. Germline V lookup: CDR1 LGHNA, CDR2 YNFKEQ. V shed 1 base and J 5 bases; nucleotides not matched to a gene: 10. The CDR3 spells CASSQASSSGGGETQYF. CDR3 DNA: TGTGCCAGCAGCCAAGCATCTTCTAGCGGGGGCGGGGAGACCCAGTACTTC.

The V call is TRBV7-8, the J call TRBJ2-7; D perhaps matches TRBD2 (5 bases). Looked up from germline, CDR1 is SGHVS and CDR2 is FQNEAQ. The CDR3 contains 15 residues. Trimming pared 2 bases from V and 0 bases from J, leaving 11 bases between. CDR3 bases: TGTGCCAGCAGCTTAAGGCCAGAGGGCTCCTACGAGCAGTACTTC. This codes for CASSLRPEGSYEQYF.

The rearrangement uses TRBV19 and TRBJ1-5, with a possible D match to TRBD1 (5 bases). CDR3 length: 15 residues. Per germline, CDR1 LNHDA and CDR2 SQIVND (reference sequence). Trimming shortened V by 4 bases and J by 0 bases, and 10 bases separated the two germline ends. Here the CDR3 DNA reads TGTGCCAGTAGTACCAGGGTATATAGCAATCAGCCCCAGCATTTT. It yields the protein CASSTRVYSNQPQHF.

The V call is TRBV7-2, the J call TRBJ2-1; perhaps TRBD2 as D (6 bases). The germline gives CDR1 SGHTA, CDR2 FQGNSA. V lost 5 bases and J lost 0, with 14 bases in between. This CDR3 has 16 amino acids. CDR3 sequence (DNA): TGTGCCAGCAGCCCCAGCGGGCCGAGCTCCTACAATGAGCAGTTCTTC. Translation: CASSPSGPSSYNEQFF.

This CDR3 is CASSERWGGPGSQYF. The CDR3 DNA is TGTGCCAGCAGTGAAAGGTGGGGGGGCCCGGGGTCCCAGTACTTC. The chain uses TRBV6-1 and TRBJ2-5; D perhaps matches TRBD2 (7 bases). Looked up from germline, CDR1 is MNHNS and CDR2 is SASEGT. The CDR3 extends over 15 amino acids. Trimming removed 2 bases at V and 9 bases at J, with 19 bases between.